This T cell receptor (beta chain) was profiled in a study of blood T cell repertoires in COVID-19 (dated by TCRdb to the early 2020s). Describing the broader study: Samples from collaborators originated in the United States, Italy and Spain and spanned both the acute and convalescent phases of COVID-19. The material from the prospective study consisted of cDNA or gDNA derived from T cells, B-cell-depleted T cells, or PBMCs. Subjects who had been exposed to COVID-19, were actively infected with it, or had recovered from it provided the deeply sampled blood TCRbeta repertoires that made up the dataset. The repertoires were released in a freely available public database meant as a resource for research on the immune response to SARS-CoV-2. Samples came from the ongoing ImmuneRACE study (first 160 participants) plus 1,254 subjects from 6 global collaborators. A de-identified subject ID, COVID-19 status, age in years and sex were almost always included in the sample metadata. HLA class I and class II types, where available, came from metadata supplied by the sample provider rather than from assay-based typing.

In the case of this clone: Its antigen remains unidentified. The sample holds no much larger clone one base away, and base qualities are not on file.

One collaborating source in Seattle enrolled patients while the patients were actively infected and followed the patients over time throughout the course of disease. The collaborating institutions used their own protocols to collect whole blood in K2EDTA tubes. For TCRbeta analysis, collaborators shipped samples as frozen whole blood, isolated PBMCs, or DNA extracted from either of those sample types. The research as a whole found: The quantity of clinical and demographic metadata differed by source and by participant and was supplied without curation.

TCRbeta CDR3 regions were amplified from genomic DNA by means of the immunoSEQ Assay, a bias-controlled multiplex PCR. The paper's processing steps were these. Within the assay, amplification of reference gene primers was used to estimate how many nucleated cells each sample contained. To quantify the absolute abundance of each unique TCRbeta CDR3 rearrangement, sequence reads were collapsed and filtered. For each sample, productive Simpson clonality was calculated as the square root of Simpson's diversity index across productive rearrangements. TCRdb holds this immuneACCESS table with in-frame rearrangements only. Some clones are missing; in checked studies, unresolved V genes explain under half, and the rest has no known cause. That table furnishes V, J and clone size, whereas the DNA furnished D and trimming. This sample has hundreds of thousands of clones in its table, and roughly nine tenths of those were observed once. The ten largest clones take up 0.82% of the sample.

Trimmed from V: 3 bases; trimmed from J: 6 bases; junction bases lacking a gene match: 4. Based on the germline V gene (reference sequence), the CDR1 and CDR2 sequences are SEHNR and FQNEAQ. The CDR3 runs 14 residues from the cysteine to the phenylalanine. Of all the DNA, just the CDR3 is kept, 42 bases in frame from base 1. The sample taken for sequencing was peripheral blood. The chain joins TRBV7-9 to TRBJ1-2; the central 10 bases match TRBD1. The sequence derives from a man in his sixties with COVID-19, enrolled during active disease. The CDR3 has the sequence CASSFSDRGNGYTF. In nucleotide form, the sequence is TGTGCCAGCAGCTTTTCGGACAGGGGGAATGGCTACACCTTC.